What follows describes a single TCR beta chain. The germline V gene encodes CDR1 SNHLY and CDR2 FYNNEI. This CDR3 comprises 12 residues. Deletions cut 8 bases from V and 12 bases from J, with 17 bases between. TCRdb's table, derived via immunoSEQ multiplex PCR, lists solely in-frame clones and lacks some. The sample has more than 150,000 clones, roughly 92% seen once. This entry belongs to a study of T cell responses to AZD1222 COVID-19 vaccine. The clonotype originates from an adult in good health. The chain uses TRBV2 and TRBJ2-1; D may be TRBD1 (5 bases). This material consisted of peripheral blood, taken on day 0 of AZD1222 vaccination. This CDR3 reads CASYGRVIRQFF. CDR3 nucleotide sequence: TGTGCCAGCTATGGCAGGGTAATTCGGCAGTTCTTC.